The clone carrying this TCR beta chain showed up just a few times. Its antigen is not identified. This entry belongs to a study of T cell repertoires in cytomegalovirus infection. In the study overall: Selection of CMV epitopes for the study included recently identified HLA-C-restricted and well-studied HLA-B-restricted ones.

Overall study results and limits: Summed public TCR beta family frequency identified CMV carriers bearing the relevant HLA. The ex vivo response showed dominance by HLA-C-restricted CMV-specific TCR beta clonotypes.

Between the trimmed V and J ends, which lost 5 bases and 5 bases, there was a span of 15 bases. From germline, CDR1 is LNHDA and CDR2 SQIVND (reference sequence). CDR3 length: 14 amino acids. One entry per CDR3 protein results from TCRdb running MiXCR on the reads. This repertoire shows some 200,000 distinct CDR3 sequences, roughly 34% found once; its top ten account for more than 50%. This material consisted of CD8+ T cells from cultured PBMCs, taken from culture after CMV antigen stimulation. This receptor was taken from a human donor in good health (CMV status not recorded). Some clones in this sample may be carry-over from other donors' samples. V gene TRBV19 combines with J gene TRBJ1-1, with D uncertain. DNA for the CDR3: TGTGCCAGTAGTCATTCTTTACGACGAACTGAAGCTTTCTTT. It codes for CASSHSLRRTEAFF.